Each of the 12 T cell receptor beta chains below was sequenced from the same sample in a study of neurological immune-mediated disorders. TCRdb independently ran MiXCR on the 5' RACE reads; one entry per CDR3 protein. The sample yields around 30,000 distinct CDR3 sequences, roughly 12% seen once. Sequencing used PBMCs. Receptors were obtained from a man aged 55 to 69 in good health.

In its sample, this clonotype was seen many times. CDR3 residues: CASGTTGYPGELFF. The DNA of the CDR3 is TGTGCTAGTGGTACTACTGGTTACCCCGGGGAGCTGTTTTTT. This chain connects TRBV12-5 to TRBJ2-2; D not certain. CDR3 length equals 14 residues. V gave up 5 bases and J gave up 6 bases, with 13 bases separating them. Germline values: CDR1 LGHNT, CDR2 FRNRAP. Using reference TRBV12-5 and TRBJ2-2 for the parts outside the CDR3, the full variable domain is DARVTQTPRHKVTEMGQEVTMRCQPILGHNTVFWYRQTMMQGLELLAYFRNRAPLDDSGMPKDRFSAEMPDATLATLKIQPSEPRDSAVYFCASGTTGYPGELFFGEGSRLTVL.

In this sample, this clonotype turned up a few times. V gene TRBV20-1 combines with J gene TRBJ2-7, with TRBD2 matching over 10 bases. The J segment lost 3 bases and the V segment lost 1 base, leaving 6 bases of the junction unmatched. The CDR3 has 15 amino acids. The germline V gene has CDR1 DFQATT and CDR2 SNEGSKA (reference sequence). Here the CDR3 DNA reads TGCAGTGCTAGAGCCCGACTAGCGGGTTACTACGAGCAGTACTTC. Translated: CSARARLAGYYEQYF.

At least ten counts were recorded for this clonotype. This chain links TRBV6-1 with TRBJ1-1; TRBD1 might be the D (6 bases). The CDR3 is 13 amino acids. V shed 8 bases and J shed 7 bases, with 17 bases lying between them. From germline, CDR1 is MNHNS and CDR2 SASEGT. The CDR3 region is CASGYREYVEAFF. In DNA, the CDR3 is TGTGCCAGCGGTTACAGGGAATACGTTGAAGCTTTCTTT.

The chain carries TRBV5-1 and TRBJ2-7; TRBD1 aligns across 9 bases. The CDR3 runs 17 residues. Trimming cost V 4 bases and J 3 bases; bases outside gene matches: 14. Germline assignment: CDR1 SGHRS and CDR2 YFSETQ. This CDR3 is CASSLLPGQGPNYEQYF. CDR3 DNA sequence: TGCGCCAGCAGCCTTCTCCCCGGACAGGGGCCAAACTACGAGCAGTACTTC.

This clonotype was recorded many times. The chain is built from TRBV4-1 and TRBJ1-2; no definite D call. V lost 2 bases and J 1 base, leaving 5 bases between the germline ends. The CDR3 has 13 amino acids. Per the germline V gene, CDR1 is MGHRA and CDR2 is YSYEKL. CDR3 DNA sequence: TGCGCCAGCAGCCAAAGCCATAACTATGGCTACACCTTC. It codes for CASSQSHNYGYTF.

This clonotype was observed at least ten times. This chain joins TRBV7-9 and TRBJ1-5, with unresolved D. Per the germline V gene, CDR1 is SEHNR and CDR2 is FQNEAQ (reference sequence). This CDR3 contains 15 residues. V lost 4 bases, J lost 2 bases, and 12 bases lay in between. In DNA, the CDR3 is TGTGCCAGCAGCTCGTCAGAATCGGGCAATCAGCCCCAGCATTTT. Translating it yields CASSSSESGNQPQHF.

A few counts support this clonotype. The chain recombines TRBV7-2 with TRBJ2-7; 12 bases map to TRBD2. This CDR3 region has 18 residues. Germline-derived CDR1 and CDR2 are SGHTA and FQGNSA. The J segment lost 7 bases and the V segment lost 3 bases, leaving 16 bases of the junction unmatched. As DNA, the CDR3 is TGTGCCAGCAGCTTCTCCCTTCCTCTAGCGGGAGGGCTCCCAGAGCAGTACTTC. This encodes CASSFSLPLAGGLPEQYF.

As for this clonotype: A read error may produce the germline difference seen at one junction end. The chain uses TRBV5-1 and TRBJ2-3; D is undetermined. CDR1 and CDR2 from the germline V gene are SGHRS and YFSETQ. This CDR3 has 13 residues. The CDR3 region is CVSTQDPTDTQYF. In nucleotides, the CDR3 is TGCGTCAGTACCCAGGACCCCACAGATACGCAGTACTTT. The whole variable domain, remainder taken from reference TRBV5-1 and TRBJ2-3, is KAGVTQTPRYLIKTRGQQVTLSCSPISGHRSVSWYQQTPGQGLQFLFEYFSETQRNKGNFPGRFSGRQFSNSRSEMNVSTLELGDSALYLCVSTQDPTDTQYFGPGTRLTVL.

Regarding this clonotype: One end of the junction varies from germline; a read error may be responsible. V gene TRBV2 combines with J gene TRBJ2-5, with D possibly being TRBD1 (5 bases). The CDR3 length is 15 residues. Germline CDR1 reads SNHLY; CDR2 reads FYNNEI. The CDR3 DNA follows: TGTGCCAGCAGTCGATTTCGGACATCCCAAGAGACGCAGTACTTC. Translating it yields CASSRFRTSQETQYF. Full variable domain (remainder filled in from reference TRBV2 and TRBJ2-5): EPEVTQTPSHQVTQMGQEVILRCVPISNHLYFYWYRQILGQKVEFLVSFYNNEISEKSEIFDDQFSVERPDGSNFTLKIRSTKLEDSAMYFCASSRFRTSQETQYFGPGTRLLVL.

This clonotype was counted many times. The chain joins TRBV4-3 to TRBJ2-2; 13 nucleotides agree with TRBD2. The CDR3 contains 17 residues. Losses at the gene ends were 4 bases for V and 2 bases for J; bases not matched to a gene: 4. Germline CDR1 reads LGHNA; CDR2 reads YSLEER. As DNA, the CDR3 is TGCGCCAGCAGCCGACGGACTAGCGGGAGTAACACCGGGGAGCTGTTTTTT. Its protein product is CASSRRTSGSNTGELFF.

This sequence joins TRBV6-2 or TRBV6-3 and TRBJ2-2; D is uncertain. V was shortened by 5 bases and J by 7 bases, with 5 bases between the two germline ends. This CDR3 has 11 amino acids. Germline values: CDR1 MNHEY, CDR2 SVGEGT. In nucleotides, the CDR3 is TGTGCCAGCAGTCGTGGCGGGGAGCTGTTTTTT. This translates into CASSRGGELFF.

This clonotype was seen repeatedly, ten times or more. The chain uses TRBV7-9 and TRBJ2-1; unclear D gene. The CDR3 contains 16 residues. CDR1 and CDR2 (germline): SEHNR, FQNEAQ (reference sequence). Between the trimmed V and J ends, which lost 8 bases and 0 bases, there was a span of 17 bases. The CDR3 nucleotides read TGTGCCAGCGAACCCCTCATGGGCGGCTCCTACAATGAGCAGTTCTTC. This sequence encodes CASEPLMGGSYNEQFF.